The subject of this entry is one TCR beta chain. The sample comes from a study of blood T cell repertoires in COVID-19. Across the study: Sites in the United States, Italy and Spain provided acute and convalescent COVID-19 samples. From T cells, B-cell-depleted T cells, or PBMCs came the material, which was cDNA or gDNA.

Original handling: From reference gene primer amplification, estimates of nucleated cell counts were derived. Clones were sequenced by immunoSEQ multiplex PCR, and TCRdb holds only the in-frame ones, with some missing. For V, J and clone size, that table is used; D and trimming come from the DNA. The table lists about 74,000 clones, approximately 80% of them singletons. V lost 5 bases to trimming and J lost 4 bases, with 11 bases between them. This CDR3 is built from 14 residues. Germline V gene lookup returns CDR1 SEHNR and CDR2 FQNEAQ (reference sequence). This clonotype originated in a human donor in a cohort sampled during active COVID-19. What was sequenced was peripheral blood. The rearrangement uses TRBV7-9 and TRBJ1-4, with a possible D match to TRBD1 (6 bases). The CDR3 here is CASSLTGLNEKLFF. The CDR3 nucleotides read TGTGCCAGCAGCCTAACAGGGCTTAATGAAAAACTGTTTTTT.